Listed below are T cell receptor beta chains from one sample, sequenced in a study of glioma-infiltrating T cells after dendritic cell vaccination. Assay: immunoSEQ multiplex PCR; the TCRdb copy retains only in-frame clones and omits some. The sample lists tens of thousands of clones; about 87% were seen once. The sample here was blood, taken before dendritic cell vaccination. The receptors shown here come from a human donor with glioblastoma. Each CDR3 is given with its conserved first and last residue. The order of the fields is clone size, D gene, V gene, J gene, CDR3 DNA, CDR3 protein. The D gene is left open where the match is weak. Clone size is stated in some rows and not others, as once, few, many or a class when expanded.

abundance: -
d_gene: TRBD1
v_gene: TRBV5-1
j_gene: TRBJ1-2
CDR3nt: TGCGCCAGCAGCCGGGACGGACAGGGTAACTATGGCTACACCTTC
CDR3aa: CASSRDGQGNYGYTF

abundance: -
d_gene: -
v_gene: TRBV9
j_gene: TRBJ2-5
CDR3nt: TGTGCCAGCAGCGCGACTAGTCCCCAAGAGACCCAGTACTTC
CDR3aa: CASSATSPQETQYF

abundance: -
d_gene: -
v_gene: TRBV27
j_gene: TRBJ2-3
CDR3nt: TGTGCCAGCAGATCGGGGGTCTCTGATACGCAGTATTTT
CDR3aa: CASRSGVSDTQYF

abundance: -
d_gene: -
v_gene: TRBV5-6
j_gene: TRBJ1-3
CDR3nt: TGTGCCAGCAGCTTGTGGCCAACCCGCGGAAACACCATATATTTT
CDR3aa: CASSLWPTRGNTIYF

abundance: -
d_gene: TRBD1
v_gene: TRBV28
j_gene: TRBJ1-2
CDR3nt: TGTGCCAGCAGTTTCGGACAGGGATATGGCTACACCTTC
CDR3aa: CASSFGQGYGYTF

abundance: -
d_gene: -
v_gene: TRBV5-1
j_gene: TRBJ1-2
CDR3nt: TGCGCCAGCAGCTTGGATCAGGCGATTGGATATGGCTACACCTTC
CDR3aa: CASSLDQAIGYGYTF

abundance: once
d_gene: TRBD1
v_gene: TRBV6-6
j_gene: TRBJ2-7
CDR3nt: TGTGCCAGCAAACCGGGACAGGGAAGTCCCGAGCAGTACTTC
CDR3aa: CASKPGQGSPEQYF

abundance: -
d_gene: -
v_gene: TRBV6-1
j_gene: TRBJ2-4
CDR3nt: TGTGCCAGCAGTGAGGGCTGGGACATTCAGTACTTC
CDR3aa: CASSEGWDIQYF

abundance: once
d_gene: TRBD2
v_gene: TRBV5-1
j_gene: TRBJ2-5
CDR3nt: TGCGCCAGCAGCTGGGCGGGAGTTGGAGAGACCCAGTACTTC
CDR3aa: CASSWAGVGETQYF

abundance: -
d_gene: TRBD1
v_gene: TRBV30
j_gene: TRBJ1-5
CDR3nt: TGTGCCTGGTCTCCGGACAGGGGGTACCAGCCCCAGCATTTT
CDR3aa: CAWSPDRGYQPQHF

abundance: -
d_gene: TRBD1
v_gene: TRBV6-1
j_gene: TRBJ2-7
CDR3nt: TGTGCCAGCAGTGAATGGGGGACAGGGAGCTCCTACGAGCAGTACTTC
CDR3aa: CASSEWGTGSSYEQYF

abundance: once
d_gene: -
v_gene: TRBV5-8
j_gene: TRBJ2-1
CDR3nt: TGTGCCAGCAGCCCCCGGGGGGCGCACGGTGAGCAGTTCTTC
CDR3aa: CASSPRGAHGEQFF

abundance: -
d_gene: TRBD2
v_gene: TRBV19
j_gene: TRBJ2-5
CDR3nt: TGTGCCAGTAGTATCTTTCGGGGCGGGGGGGCTCAGCGTGAGACCCAGTACTTC
CDR3aa: CASSIFRGGGAQRETQYF

abundance: -
d_gene: -
v_gene: TRBV11-3
j_gene: TRBJ2-7
CDR3nt: TGTGCCAGCAGCTCCGACGGGAGAAGTGAGCAGTACTTC
CDR3aa: CASSSDGRSEQYF

abundance: once
d_gene: -
v_gene: TRBV19
j_gene: TRBJ2-6
CDR3nt: TGTGCCAGTACCACAGCAGGGATCTCTGGGGCCAACGTCCTGACTTTC
CDR3aa: CASTTAGISGANVLTF

abundance: -
d_gene: -
v_gene: TRBV29-1
j_gene: TRBJ2-7
CDR3nt: TGCAGCGCCGCGACATATTCCTACGAGCAGTACTTC
CDR3aa: CSAATYSYEQYF

abundance: -
d_gene: -
v_gene: TRBV27
j_gene: TRBJ2-6
CDR3nt: TGTGCCAGCAGTTTTAGCTCCTCTGGGGCCAACGTCCTGACTTTC
CDR3aa: CASSFSSSGANVLTF

abundance: -
d_gene: -
v_gene: TRBV5-1
j_gene: TRBJ2-3
CDR3nt: TGCGCCAGCAGCACTAGTGGGTCTAGCACAGATACGCAGTATTTT
CDR3aa: CASSTSGSSTDTQYF

abundance: once
d_gene: TRBD1
v_gene: TRBV6-5
j_gene: TRBJ1-2
CDR3nt: TGTGCCAGCAGGCGGACAGGGGGAAAGAACTATGGCTACACCTTC
CDR3aa: CASRRTGGKNYGYTF

abundance: -
d_gene: TRBD1
v_gene: TRBV30
j_gene: TRBJ1-5
CDR3nt: TGTGCGTGGAGGGACAGGGCCAAGGGGCCCCAGCATTTT
CDR3aa: CAWRDRAKGPQHF

abundance: -
d_gene: -
v_gene: TRBV29-1
j_gene: TRBJ1-2
CDR3nt: TGCAGCGTTGAAGCGAATCGGGGGGGCTACACCTTC
CDR3aa: CSVEANRGGYTF

abundance: once
d_gene: TRBD1
v_gene: TRBV6-5
j_gene: TRBJ1-1
CDR3nt: TGTGCCAGCAGGAGACAGGGGGGCACTGAAGCTTTCTTT
CDR3aa: CASRRQGGTEAFF

abundance: -
d_gene: TRBD1
v_gene: TRBV30
j_gene: TRBJ1-2
CDR3nt: TGTGCCTGGAGTGGGACAGGGGCCGTTTGGGGCTACACCTTC
CDR3aa: CAWSGTGAVWGYTF

abundance: -
d_gene: TRBD1
v_gene: TRBV11-2
j_gene: TRBJ2-2
CDR3nt: TGTGCCAGCAGACCCCTGTTGAGGGGGCGCGGTACCGGGGAGCTGTTTTTT
CDR3aa: CASRPLLRGRGTGELFF

abundance: -
d_gene: -
v_gene: TRBV10-3
j_gene: TRBJ2-3
CDR3nt: TGTGCCTCTCAGGCGGGGGCCAGCACAGATACGCAGTATTTT
CDR3aa: CASQAGASTDTQYF

abundance: -
d_gene: -
v_gene: TRBV5-1
j_gene: TRBJ2-3
CDR3nt: TGCGCCAGCAGCTTGTCGGGGAGCACAGATACGCAGTATTTT
CDR3aa: CASSLSGSTDTQYF

abundance: -
d_gene: TRBD1
v_gene: TRBV27
j_gene: TRBJ2-5
CDR3nt: TGTGCCAGCAGTTTAAAGCCAGGGGGCCAAGAGACCCAGTACTTC
CDR3aa: CASSLKPGGQETQYF

abundance: -
d_gene: -
v_gene: TRBV11-3
j_gene: TRBJ2-4
CDR3nt: TGTGCCAGCAGCTTTGGGGGCTTGGCCAAAAACATTCAGTACTTC
CDR3aa: CASSFGGLAKNIQYF

abundance: -
d_gene: -
v_gene: TRBV5-6
j_gene: TRBJ2-7
CDR3nt: TGTGCCAGCAGCTTGGGGCCCCGCGAGCAGTACTTC
CDR3aa: CASSLGPREQYF

abundance: -
d_gene: TRBD1
v_gene: TRBV4-1
j_gene: TRBJ1-2
CDR3nt: TGCGCCAGCAGCCAAGAGGGGACAGGGGGCGCCTATGGCTACACCTTC
CDR3aa: CASSQEGTGGAYGYTF

abundance: -
d_gene: -
v_gene: TRBV9
j_gene: TRBJ2-2
CDR3nt: TGTGCCAGCAGCGTAGGCGGATTGAACACCGGGGAGCTGTTTTTT
CDR3aa: CASSVGGLNTGELFF

abundance: -
d_gene: TRBD1
v_gene: TRBV19
j_gene: TRBJ2-2
CDR3nt: TGTGCCAGTGAACGGACAGGGTTATCCGGGGAGCTGTTTTTT
CDR3aa: CASERTGLSGELFF

abundance: -
d_gene: -
v_gene: TRBV2
j_gene: TRBJ1-1
CDR3nt: TGTGCCAGCAGGACCGGGAATAACTTCGGGAGAGCTTTCTTT
CDR3aa: CASRTGNNFGRAFF

abundance: few
d_gene: TRBD1
v_gene: TRBV5-6
j_gene: TRBJ2-5
CDR3nt: TGTGCCAGCAGCTCGACTTACAGGGGAGAGGCCCAAGAGACCCAGTACTTC
CDR3aa: CASSSTYRGEAQETQYF

abundance: few
d_gene: -
v_gene: TRBV2
j_gene: TRBJ2-3
CDR3nt: TGTGCCAGCAGTGATCGGGGTGGGACAGATACGCAGTATTTT
CDR3aa: CASSDRGGTDTQYF

abundance: -
d_gene: TRBD1
v_gene: TRBV19
j_gene: TRBJ1-2
CDR3nt: TGTGCCAGTAGAAGAGGACAGGGAAGTGGCTACACCTTC
CDR3aa: CASRRGQGSGYTF

abundance: -
d_gene: TRBD1
v_gene: TRBV2
j_gene: TRBJ1-4
CDR3nt: TGTGCCAGCAGTGCACAGGGGACAAAACTGTTTTTT
CDR3aa: CASSAQGTKLFF

abundance: -
d_gene: TRBD1
v_gene: TRBV7-6
j_gene: TRBJ2-7
CDR3nt: TGTGCCAGCAGCTCGACCGGACAGGGGGTTTCCGAGCAGTACTTC
CDR3aa: CASSSTGQGVSEQYF

abundance: -
d_gene: -
v_gene: TRBV7-8
j_gene: TRBJ2-1
CDR3nt: TGTGCCAGCAGCCCCTTCGGGACTTACAATGAGCAGTTCTTC
CDR3aa: CASSPFGTYNEQFF

abundance: -
d_gene: -
v_gene: TRBV30
j_gene: TRBJ2-1
CDR3nt: TGTGCCTGGAGTGGAACTAGTATGGATGAGCAGTTCTTC
CDR3aa: CAWSGTSMDEQFF

abundance: -
d_gene: -
v_gene: TRBV5-8
j_gene: TRBJ2-7
CDR3nt: TGTGCCAGCAGCGTCAGGGGTCTCGGCTACGAGCAGTACTTC
CDR3aa: CASSVRGLGYEQYF

abundance: -
d_gene: -
v_gene: TRBV5-1
j_gene: TRBJ2-2
CDR3nt: TGCGCCAGCAGAGGGCGGGGCCGGAACACCGGGGAGCTGTTTTTT
CDR3aa: CASRGRGRNTGELFF

abundance: -
d_gene: TRBD1
v_gene: TRBV19
j_gene: TRBJ1-4
CDR3nt: TGTGCCAGTAGTAGACTTCGGGACAGGGGGGATGAAAAACTGTTTTTT
CDR3aa: CASSRLRDRGDEKLFF

abundance: few
d_gene: -
v_gene: TRBV12-5
j_gene: TRBJ2-1
CDR3nt: TGTGCTAGTGGTCCCACCGGGTGGCGAAATGAGCAGTTCTTC
CDR3aa: CASGPTGWRNEQFF

abundance: -
d_gene: -
v_gene: TRBV11-3
j_gene: TRBJ2-1
CDR3nt: TGTGCCAGCAGCTCAACTCTAGCGACCCCCTACAATGAGCAGTTCTTC
CDR3aa: CASSSTLATPYNEQFF

abundance: -
d_gene: -
v_gene: TRBV7-8
j_gene: TRBJ1-1
CDR3nt: TGTGCCAGCAGCTCGACGTTGGGGCAGGGCCATAGTGAAGCTTTCTTT
CDR3aa: CASSSTLGQGHSEAFF

abundance: -
d_gene: -
v_gene: TRBV9
j_gene: TRBJ2-1
CDR3nt: TGTGCCAGCAGCCCGGGTATTGGAGCCGTAGCAGGGCTCAATGAGCAGTTCTTC
CDR3aa: CASSPGIGAVAGLNEQFF

abundance: -
d_gene: -
v_gene: TRBV11-3
j_gene: TRBJ2-3
CDR3nt: TGTGCCAGCAGCTTAGATTCAACTAGAGCCCCAGATACGCAGTATTTT
CDR3aa: CASSLDSTRAPDTQYF

abundance: -
d_gene: TRBD1
v_gene: TRBV18
j_gene: TRBJ2-7
CDR3nt: TGTGCCAGCTCACCACCCGGGACAGGGACCTACGAGCAGTACTTC
CDR3aa: CASSPPGTGTYEQYF

abundance: -
d_gene: TRBD2
v_gene: TRBV6-5
j_gene: TRBJ2-3
CDR3nt: TGTGCCAGCAGTTACAGGACTAGCGGGAGACAAGATACGCAGTATTTT
CDR3aa: CASSYRTSGRQDTQYF

abundance: -
d_gene: TRBD1
v_gene: TRBV5-6
j_gene: TRBJ1-4
CDR3nt: TGTGCCAGCAGCTTAGGGACAGTTGAAGAAAAACTGTTTTTT
CDR3aa: CASSLGTVEEKLFF

abundance: -
d_gene: TRBD1
v_gene: TRBV5-1
j_gene: TRBJ2-2
CDR3nt: TGCGCCAGCAGCTTGGCATGGGACAGTAATTCGAACACCGGGGAGCTGTTTTTT
CDR3aa: CASSLAWDSNSNTGELFF

abundance: -
d_gene: -
v_gene: TRBV10-2
j_gene: TRBJ2-1
CDR3nt: TGCGCCAGCAGTGAGGAGGTAGCATCCCATGAGCAGTTCTTC
CDR3aa: CASSEEVASHEQFF

abundance: -
d_gene: TRBD1
v_gene: TRBV27
j_gene: TRBJ1-4
CDR3nt: TGTGCCAGCAGAGGACAGGGGATCCAAAAACTGTTTTTT
CDR3aa: CASRGQGIQKLFF

abundance: -
d_gene: -
v_gene: TRBV7-6
j_gene: TRBJ2-2
CDR3nt: TGTGCCAGCAGCAACACCGTTAACACCGGGGAGCTGTTTTTT
CDR3aa: CASSNTVNTGELFF

abundance: -
d_gene: TRBD1
v_gene: TRBV18
j_gene: TRBJ1-4
CDR3nt: TGTGCCAGCTCACCTGGGACAGGCGAAAAACTGTTTTTT
CDR3aa: CASSPGTGEKLFF

abundance: once
d_gene: TRBD2
v_gene: TRBV7-8
j_gene: TRBJ2-1
CDR3nt: TGTGCCAGCAACACCCTGGGGTCGGGACTACAAATGGGTGAGCAGTTCTTC
CDR3aa: CASNTLGSGLQMGEQFF